These 13 T cell receptor beta chains were sequenced from one sample in a study of T cell changes during pregnancy in multiple sclerosis. Assay used: immunoSEQ multiplex PCR; TCRdb lists only in-frame clones, some missing. The sample lists around 60,000 clones, 75% to 95% seen once, with about 0.49% in the top ten. The input for sequencing was CD4+ T cells from peripheral blood mononuclear cells, taken after pregnancy. These receptors were collected from a female donor in good health, enrolled as a control in a pregnancy study.

The V gene is TRBV21-1, the J gene TRBJ2-5; TRBD2, the table's D call, was not compared with the DNA. TRBV21-1 counts as a pseudogene. The CDR3 is made up of 18 amino acids. CDR3 amino acids: CASSKVSGGRAQQETQYF. The CDR3 bases are TGTGCCAGCAGCAAAGTTTCCGGCGGCAGAGCCCAGCAAGAGACCCAGTACTTC.

The chain combines TRBV30 with TRBJ1-1; 8 nucleotides agree with TRBD1. With 5 bases clipped from V and 1 base from J, the junction kept 6 bases outside the gene matches. Germline V gene lookup returns CDR1 GTSNPN and CDR2 SVGIG (reference sequence). The CDR3 is 14 amino acids. The CDR3 sequence is CAWGHRGWNTEAFF. CDR3 nucleotide sequence: TGTGCCTGGGGGCACAGGGGGTGGAACACTGAAGCTTTCTTT.

This chain connects TRBV19 to TRBJ2-3; D is uncertain. V gave up 7 bases and J gave up 3 bases, with 14 bases separating them. Germline loops: CDR1 LNHDA, CDR2 SQIVND (reference sequence). CDR3 length: 14 residues. The CDR3 nucleotides read TGTGCCAGTAATTGGCGCGGTGGGACAGATACGCAGTATTTT. It translates to CASNWRGGTDTQYF.

This chain connects TRBV7-2 to TRBJ1-2; D unresolved. CDR1 and CDR2 (germline): SGHTA, FQGNSA. The ends were cut back, 1 base at V and 0 bases at J, with 12 bases in the middle. The CDR3 runs 16 residues. The CDR3 region has the DNA TGTGCCAGCAGCTTAGGCCCCACACCAGCTAACTATGGCTACACCTTC. Translation gives CASSLGPTPANYGYTF.

The chain recombines TRBV10-3 with TRBJ2-6; D may be TRBD2 (5 bases). This CDR3 has 14 amino acids. Germline values: CDR1 ENHRY, CDR2 SYGVKD. Trimming cost V 7 bases and J 1 base, with 8 bases left between them. This chain's CDR3 is CAIKGDSGANVLTF. In DNA form, the CDR3 reads TGTGCCATCAAGGGAGATTCTGGGGCCAACGTCCTGACTTTC.

V usage is TRBV27 and J usage is TRBJ1-2; D perhaps matches TRBD1 (5 bases). V lost 6 bases and J 3 bases, leaving 11 bases between the germline ends. The CDR3 has 13 residues. The germline CDR1 and CDR2 sequences are MNHEY and SMNVEV (reference sequence). CDR3 sequence: CASSLGAYYGYTF. Here the CDR3 DNA reads TGTGCCAGCAGCCTTGGGGCCTACTATGGCTACACCTTC.

This rearrangement joins TRBV27 to TRBJ2-1, with a weak D call TRBD1 (5 bases). The ends were cut back, 3 bases at V and 15 bases at J, with 18 bases in the middle. The CDR3 has 13 residues. Germline V lookup: CDR1 MNHEY, CDR2 SMNVEV (reference sequence). CDR3 DNA: TGTGCCAGCAGTTTCTACGACAGTGGACGGTCGTTCTTC. It encodes CASSFYDSGRSFF.

This clone was seen once. The gene calls are TRBV7-3 and TRBJ2-7, with TRBD1 matching 12 bases. In germline, CDR1 is SGHTA, CDR2 FQGTGA. The CDR3 has 15 residues. V lost 3 bases to trimming and J lost 3 bases; unmatched junction nucleotides: 3. CDR3 sequence reads: CASSLGTGGSYEQYF. The CDR3 coding sequence is TGTGCCAGCAGCTTGGGGACAGGGGGCAGCTACGAGCAGTACTTC.

The rearrangement links TRBV2 to TRBJ2-2, with D possibly matching TRBD2 (6 bases). Germline assignment: CDR1 SNHLY and CDR2 FYNNEI. CDR3 length equals 14 residues. Trimming cost V 7 bases and J 2 bases, with 11 bases left between them. The CDR3 sequence: CASMEGSNTGELFF. CDR3 bases: TGTGCCAGCATGGAGGGCTCCAACACCGGGGAGCTGTTTTTT.

The rearrangement links TRBV30 to TRBJ1-1, with 7 bases aligning to TRBD1. This CDR3 contains 12 residues. Germline V gene data show CDR1 as GTSNPN and CDR2 as SVGIG (reference sequence). J gave up 5 bases and V 5 bases, and 5 bases lay outside the gene matches. In DNA form, the CDR3 reads TGTGCCTGGGGACAGGTAATGACTGAAGCTTTCTTT. Protein: CAWGQVMTEAFF.

The chain joins TRBV6-1 to TRBJ1-6, with TRBD1 identical over 7 bases. V lost 1 base, J lost 8 bases, and 2 bases stayed unmatched. Germline V gene data show CDR1 as MNHNS and CDR2 as SASEGT. This CDR3 is built from 14 residues. The chain's CDR3 is CASSEETGHSPLHF. CDR3 nucleotides: TGTGCCAGCAGTGAAGAGACAGGGCATTCACCCCTCCACTTT.

V is TRBV9 and J is TRBJ1-2; TRBD1 matches 8 bases. The CDR3 spans 19 residues. The V and J ends lost 0 bases and 2 bases, in that order; junction bases with no gene match: 15. Germline-derived CDR1 and CDR2 are SGDLS and YYNGEE. DNA of the CDR3: TGTGCCAGCAGCGTAGATCTTCAGGGGGCCTGGCAGACAAACTATGGCTACACCTTC. It encodes CASSVDLQGAWQTNYGYTF.

The rearrangement joins TRBV18 to TRBJ2-1; 9 positions agree with TRBD2. Trimming cost V 9 bases and J 0 bases; bases outside gene matches: 3. CDR1 and CDR2 (germline): KGHSH, LQKENI. There are 14 residues in the CDR3. CDR3 nucleotide sequence: TGTGCCAGTCATAGCGGGGGCTCCTACAATGAGCAGTTCTTC. It translates to CASHSGGSYNEQFF.